The next 21 T cell receptor beta chains were all read from a single sample in a study of T-cell memory formation after mild COVID-19. TCRdb analysed the 5' RACE reads with MiXCR anew, one entry per CDR3 protein. The data contain roughly 86,000 distinct CDR3 sequences, approximately 16% of them seen just once; the ten biggest clones take up about 43%. The specimen sequenced was PBMCs or a T cell subset sorted from them (not recorded which). All receptors derive from a man between 18 and 29 years old who had mild COVID-19 (a few samples of this study predate the infection). Cell type and time point are not known.

The rearrangement links TRBV19 to TRBJ1-1; D not resolved. Germline V lookup: CDR1 LNHDA, CDR2 SQIVND (reference sequence). V gave up 7 bases and J gave up 2 bases, with 17 bases separating them. The CDR3 length is 15 residues. The CDR3 sequence: CASIGEADPNTEAFF. CDR3 sequence (DNA): TGTGCCAGTATCGGCGAGGCGGACCCCAACACTGAAGCTTTCTTT.

This chain connects TRBV19 to TRBJ1-3; the D is unclear. The ends were cut back, 3 bases at V and 3 bases at J, with 0 bases in the middle. Germline CDR1 reads LNHDA; CDR2 reads SQIVND (reference sequence). The CDR3 runs 11 residues. The CDR3 DNA follows: TGTGCCAGTAGTATTGGAAACACCATATATTTT. This gives the protein CASSIGNTIYF.

The chain is built from TRBV4-3 and TRBJ1-5; TRBD1 aligns across 8 bases. Per the germline V gene, CDR1 is LGHNA and CDR2 is YSLEER. With 3 bases clipped from V and 4 bases from J, the junction kept 5 bases outside the gene matches. The CDR3 consists of 15 residues. The CDR3 here is CASSHDRGTNQPQHF. CDR3 bases: TGCGCCAGCAGCCATGACAGGGGAACGAATCAGCCCCAGCATTTT.

The DNA for the CDR3 is TGTGCCAGCAGCCAGGGGGCAGGGACAACCTACGAGCAGTACTTC. Translated, it gives CASSQGAGTTYEQYF. The chain couples TRBV3-1 to TRBJ2-7; D is possibly TRBD1 (6 bases). Germline lookup yields CDR1 LGHDT and CDR2 YNNKEL (reference sequence). With 3 bases removed from V and 2 bases from J, the gap between germline ends came to 14 bases. CDR3 length: 15 residues.

This clonotype has a handful of counts. The chain uses TRBV4-3 and TRBJ1-2, with D unclear. This CDR3 is built from 14 residues. Germline lookup yields CDR1 LGHNA and CDR2 YSLEER. Between the trimmed V and J ends, which lost 0 bases and 4 bases, there was a span of 9 bases. CDR3 amino acids: CASSQELGSYGYTF. Written as DNA, the CDR3 is TGCGCCAGCAGCCAAGAACTGGGCAGCTATGGCTACACCTTC.

The chain couples TRBV4-2 to TRBJ2-7; the D is unclear. The CDR3 runs 14 residues. The germline gives CDR1 LGHNA, CDR2 YNFKEQ. Between the trimmed V and J ends, which lost 0 bases and 4 bases, there was a span of 10 bases. The CDR3 spells CASSQDRIYYEQYF. The CDR3 bases are TGTGCCAGCAGCCAAGATAGGATCTATTACGAGCAGTACTTC.

In its sample, this clonotype was seen a few times. V usage is TRBV6-5 and J usage is TRBJ2-7; the match to TRBD2 covers 9 bases. Trimming at V came to 5 bases and at J to 6 bases, leaving 5 bases not matched to a gene. Germline CDR1 reads MNHEY; CDR2 reads SVGAGI. CDR3 size: 13 residues. In DNA form, the CDR3 reads TGTGCCAGCAGTCCCGGACTAGCGCGCGAGCAGTACTTC. Translation gives CASSPGLAREQYF.

The J gene is TRBJ1-2, the V gene TRBV19; D unclear. Germline V lookup: CDR1 LNHDA, CDR2 SQIVND (reference sequence). The CDR3 is 16 residues long. V lost 1 base to trimming and J lost 1 base, with 13 bases between them. The CDR3 sequence is CASSIVRGDFNYGYTF. CDR3 DNA: TGTGCCAGTAGTATAGTTCGGGGTGACTTTAACTATGGCTACACCTTC.

This clonotype was seen repeatedly, ten times or more. The chain recombines TRBV4-2 with TRBJ2-7; 7 bases align to TRBD1. Trimming at V came to 1 base and at J to 3 bases, leaving 9 bases not matched to a gene. Germline V lookup: CDR1 LGHNA, CDR2 YNFKEQ. CDR3 length: 16 amino acids. CDR3 DNA: TGTGCCAGCAGCCAAGTTTTCGGGGCAGGGGGCTACGAGCAGTACTTC. This translates into CASSQVFGAGGYEQYF.

This clonotype came up a few times. The chain employs TRBV28 and TRBJ2-7; the D gene is possibly TRBD1 (6 bases). There are 14 residues in the CDR3. CDR1 and CDR2 (germline): MDHEN, SYDVKM. Deletions cut 5 bases from V and 3 bases from J, with 14 bases between. DNA of the CDR3: TGTGCCAGCAGTCTGAGGACAGCTTTCTACGAGCAGTACGTC. Translating it yields CASSLRTAFYEQYV.

The chain couples TRBV15 to TRBJ1-5; D not resolved. CDR3 length: 12 amino acids. CDR1 and CDR2 from the germline V gene are LNHNV and YYDKDF (reference sequence). The ends were cut back, 0 bases at V and 4 bases at J, with 1 base in the middle. Written as DNA, the CDR3 is TGTGCCACCAGCAGAGATAATCAGCCCCAGCATTTT. This translates into CATSRDNQPQHF. Supplemented by reference TRBV15 and TRBJ1-5, the full variable domain reads DAMVIQNPRYQVTQFGKPVTLSCSQTLNHNVMYWYQQKSSQAPKLLFHYYDKDFNNEADTPDNFQSRRPNTSFCFLDIRSPGLGDTAMYLCATSRDNQPQHFGDGTRLSIL.

This chain links TRBV7-9 with TRBJ2-7; D is unresolved. The V and J ends lost 4 bases and 1 base respectively, with 11 bases between them. From germline, CDR1 is SEHNR and CDR2 FQNEAQ (reference sequence). The CDR3 spans 14 residues. The CDR3 nucleotides are TGTGCCAGCAGCTCTTCGACATCTTCCTACGAGCAGTACTTC. It encodes CASSSSTSSYEQYF.

The chain uses TRBV6-5 and TRBJ2-6; D call uncertain. V was trimmed by 3 bases and J by 0 bases, leaving 9 bases between them. The germline CDR1 and CDR2 sequences are MNHEY and SVGAGI. This CDR3 comprises 16 residues. In DNA form, the CDR3 reads TGTGCCAGCAGTTATGGTCCCCCCTCTGGGGCCAACGTCCTGACTTTC. Residues: CASSYGPPSGANVLTF.

This rearrangement joins TRBV6-5 to TRBJ2-7, with D unresolved. The CDR3 runs to 15 residues. Deletions cut 1 base from V and 1 base from J, with 11 bases between. From germline, CDR1 is MNHEY and CDR2 SVGAGI. This chain's CDR3 is CASSYFGEASYEQYF. The DNA for the CDR3 is TGTGCCAGCAGTTACTTTGGGGAAGCTTCCTACGAGCAGTACTTC.

This clonotype has ten or more counts. The chain links TRBV5-1 to TRBJ2-2; no reliable D call. The CDR3 is 12 amino acids. V shed 4 bases and J shed 2 bases, with 3 bases lying between them. CDR1 and CDR2 from the germline V gene are SGHRS and YFSETQ. CDR3 DNA sequence: TGCGCCAGCAGCCTCAACACCGGGGAGCTGTTTTTT. It translates to CASSLNTGELFF.

This clonotype was seen ten or more times. V is TRBV6-2 or TRBV6-3 and J is TRBJ1-5, with D hard to call. The CDR3 is 15 residues long. Per germline, CDR1 MNHEY and CDR2 SVGEGT. Trimming pared 0 bases from V and 3 bases from J, leaving 9 bases between. The CDR3 protein is CASSYSQEYNQPQHF. CDR3 bases: TGTGCCAGCAGTTACTCGCAGGAGTACAATCAGCCCCAGCATTTT.

In its sample, this clonotype was seen a few times. Sequence at one end of the junction differs from germline and may be a read error. V and J are TRBV7-3 and TRBJ1-2; D is ambiguous. Germline V gene lookup returns CDR1 SGHTA and CDR2 FQGTGA. The CDR3 is 15 residues long. CDR3 sequence: CASRFLPPGSTPGPF. CDR3 nucleotide sequence: TGTGCCAGCAGATTCCTACCTCCGGGGTCAACTCCTGGGCCCTTC.

This clonotype was seen only a few times. The V call is TRBV5-1, the J call TRBJ2-1; D is undetermined. This CDR3 region has 14 residues. V shed 0 bases and J shed 6 bases, with 10 bases lying between them. Germline loops: CDR1 SGHRS, CDR2 YFSETQ. CDR3 DNA sequence: TGCGCCAGCAGCTTGGTGGGGTTGGGCAATGAGCAGTTCTTC. Amino acid sequence: CASSLVGLGNEQFF.

This chain uses TRBV4-3 with TRBJ1-2; the D gene is possibly TRBD1 (5 bases). V lost 5 bases and J lost 8, with 12 bases in between. This CDR3 contains 12 residues. CDR1 is LGHNA and CDR2 is YSLEER in the germline V gene. Here the CDR3 DNA reads TGCGCCAGCAGCGACCCTAGGGACGGCTACACCTTC. The encoded protein is CASSDPRDGYTF.

This clonotype was observed at least ten times. The chain combines TRBV6-5 with TRBJ2-5; maybe TRBD2 (5 bases). The length of the CDR3 is 13 residues. Trimming pared 2 bases from V and 7 bases from J, leaving 11 bases between. The germline V gene encodes CDR1 MNHEY and CDR2 SVGAGI. The CDR3 DNA reads TGTGCCAGCAGTTACCTAGGAGGTTCGACCCAGTACTTC. As protein: CASSYLGGSTQYF.

J is TRBJ2-1 and V is TRBV5-1; perhaps TRBD1 as D (5 bases). The CDR3 extends over 14 amino acids. Germline V CDR1 and CDR2: SGHRS, YFSETQ. V was trimmed by 0 bases and J by 6 bases, leaving 10 bases between them. In DNA, the CDR3 is TGCGCCAGCAGCTTGGTTCAGGGAATCAATGAGCAGTTCTTC. Residues: CASSLVQGINEQFF.